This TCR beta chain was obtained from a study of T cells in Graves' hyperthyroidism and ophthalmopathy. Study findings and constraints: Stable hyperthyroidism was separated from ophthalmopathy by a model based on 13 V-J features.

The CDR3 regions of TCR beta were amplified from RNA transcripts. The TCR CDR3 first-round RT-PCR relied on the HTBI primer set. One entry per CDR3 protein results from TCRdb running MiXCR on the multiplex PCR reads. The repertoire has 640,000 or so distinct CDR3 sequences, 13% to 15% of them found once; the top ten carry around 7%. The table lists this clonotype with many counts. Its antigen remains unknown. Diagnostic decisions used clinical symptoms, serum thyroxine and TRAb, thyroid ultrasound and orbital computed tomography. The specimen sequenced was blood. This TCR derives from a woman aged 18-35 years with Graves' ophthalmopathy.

CDR3 DNA sequence: TGTGCCAGCAGCCCCTATGGGACTTCGAGGGGGGAGACCCAGTACTTC. Residues: CASSPYGTSRGETQYF. V is TRBV28 and J is TRBJ2-5; D might be TRBD1 or TRBD2, each matching 6 bases. Germline V gives CDR1 MDHEN, CDR2 SYDVKM. There are 16 residues in the CDR3. V was pared by 6 bases and J by 5 bases, with 22 bases between.